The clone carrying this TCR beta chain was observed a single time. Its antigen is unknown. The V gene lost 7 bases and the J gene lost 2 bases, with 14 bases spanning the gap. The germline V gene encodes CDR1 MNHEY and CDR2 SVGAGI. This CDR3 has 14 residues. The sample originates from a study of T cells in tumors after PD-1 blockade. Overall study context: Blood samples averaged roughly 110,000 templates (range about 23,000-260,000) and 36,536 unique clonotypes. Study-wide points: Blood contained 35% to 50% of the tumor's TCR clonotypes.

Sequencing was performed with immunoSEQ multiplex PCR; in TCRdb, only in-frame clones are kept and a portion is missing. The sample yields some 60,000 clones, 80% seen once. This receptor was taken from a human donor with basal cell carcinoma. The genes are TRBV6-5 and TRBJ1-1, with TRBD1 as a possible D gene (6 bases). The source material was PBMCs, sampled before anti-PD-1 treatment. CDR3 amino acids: CASTTGTLNTEAFF. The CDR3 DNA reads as TGTGCCAGCACCACAGGGACACTAAACACTGAAGCTTTCTTT.